Shown below are 8 T cell receptor beta chains from a single sample sequenced in a study of T cell changes during pregnancy in multiple sclerosis (dated by TCRdb to between 2017 and 2020). The library was prepared using the immunoSEQ multiplex PCR assay. TCRdb limited this immuneACCESS table to in-frame rearrangements with V and J called. A share of clones is missing; checked studies link under half to unresolved V genes, and the rest is unexplained. The sample table lists approximately 88,000 clones, nearly 95% of them with a count of one. The ten most abundant clones make up under 1.2% of the sample. The sample was peripheral blood, taken in the second trimester of pregnancy. Receptor source: a female donor with multiple sclerosis, enrolled in a pregnancy study.

This clone was detected once. This CDR3 reads CASSSLWLSSYEQYF. The CDR3 region has the DNA TGTGCCAGCAGTTCCCTTTGGTTGAGCTCCTACGAGCAGTACTTC. The chain employs TRBV28 and TRBJ2-7; D unresolved. V lost 4 bases, J lost 0 bases, and 13 bases lay in between. Per the germline V gene, CDR1 is MDHEN and CDR2 is SYDVKM. The CDR3 consists of 15 residues.

In regard to this clone: Without the conserved terminal phenylalanine or tryptophan, this CDR3 likely stems from a read error. The V and J genes are TRBV4-1 and TRBJ1-5; D might be TRBD1 (5 bases). CDR1 is MGHRA, CDR2 YSYEKL, per germline. V shed 1 base and J shed 5 bases, with 6 bases lying between them. There are 13 residues in the CDR3. CDR3: CASSQARDQPQHL. DNA for the CDR3: TGCGCCAGCAGCCAAGCCAGGGATCAGCCCCAGCATCTT.

The CDR3 protein is CAWITVEKLFF. CDR3 bases: TGTGCCTGGATAACGGTTGAAAAACTGTTTTTT. The chain combines TRBV30 with TRBJ1-4; D is ambiguous. Trimming removed 4 bases at V and 7 bases at J, with 7 bases between. The CDR3 spans 11 residues. Germline-derived CDR1 and CDR2 are GTSNPN and SVGIG (reference sequence).

This sequence joins TRBV18 and TRBJ2-1, with TRBD1 identical over 7 bases. The germline gives CDR1 KGHSH, CDR2 LQKENI. V shed 1 base, J shed 6 bases, and the junction held 9 bases outside the gene matches. The CDR3 runs to 16 residues. The CDR3 coding sequence is TGTGCCAGCTCACCACTTGCACAGGGGATATTCAATGAGCAGTTCTTC. Translation gives CASSPLAQGIFNEQFF.

The count of this clone is one. The CDR3 sequence: CASSPRRGTLDPGTIYF. DNA for the CDR3: TGCGCCAGCAGCCCTCGGCGGGGGACTCTAGATCCGGGCACCATATATTTT. The rearrangement uses TRBV5-1 and TRBJ1-3, with a possible D match to TRBD1 (5 bases). Trimming took off 4 bases at V and 9 bases at J, with 26 bases between the two ends. CDR1 is SGHRS and CDR2 is YFSETQ in the germline V gene. The CDR3 covers 17 residues.

The rearrangement uses TRBV27 and TRBJ2-7, with 11 bases that match TRBD2. V trimming: 5 bases; J trimming: 5 bases; junction bases outside the gene matches: 8. CDR3 size: 15 residues. The germline V gene has CDR1 MNHEY and CDR2 SMNVEV (reference sequence). The CDR3 sequence is CASSVILAGDDEQYF. CDR3 nucleotides: TGTGCCAGCAGTGTAATACTAGCGGGGGATGACGAGCAGTACTTC.

Written as DNA, the CDR3 is TGTGCCAGCAGCCCAGGGCTCCTGGACGAGCAGTACTTC. Protein sequence: CASSPGLLDEQYF. This chain links TRBV7-9 with TRBJ2-7; D may be TRBD1 (5 bases). Looked up from germline, CDR1 is SEHNR and CDR2 is FQNEAQ (reference sequence). The CDR3 length is 13 residues. V lost 5 bases and J lost 5, with 13 bases in between. Using reference TRBV7-9 and TRBJ2-7 for the parts outside the CDR3, the full variable domain is DTGVSQNPRHKITKRGQNVTFRCDPISEHNRLYWYRQTLGQGPEFLTYFQNEAQLEKSRLLSDRFSAERPKGSFSTLEIQRTEQGDSAMYLCASSPGLLDEQYFGPGTRLTVT.

V is TRBV5-1 and J is TRBJ1-3; 8 bases fit TRBD1. Germline CDR1 reads SGHRS; CDR2 reads YFSETQ. The CDR3 spans 17 residues. The V and J ends lost 4 bases and 1 base, in that order; junction bases with no gene match: 10. Here the CDR3 DNA reads TGCGCCAGCAGCCCACGACAGGGGAATTTGTCTGGAAACACCATATATTTT. Its translation: CASSPRQGNLSGNTIYF.